Described below is a single T cell receptor beta chain sequence and its context. The antigen remains undetermined. TCR beta CDR3 sequences were amplified from RNA transcripts. HTBI primers were the set used in a first-round RT-PCR of the TCR CDR3. TCRdb fed the multiplex PCR reads into MiXCR, producing one record per CDR3 protein. This sample has 490,000 or so distinct CDR3 sequences, with 40% to 50% found just once. This entry comes from a study of T cells in Graves' hyperthyroidism and ophthalmopathy. Study-wide results and caveats: Blood also contained most expanded thyroid clonotypes above 0.001.

Germline-derived CDR1 and CDR2 are WSHSY and SAAADI. The ends were cut back, 6 bases at V and 5 bases at J, with 20 bases in the middle. This CDR3 has 16 amino acids. Any patient presenting with uncontrolled infection, other autoimmune disease, pregnancy or lactation was left out. The sample consisted of peripheral blood or thyroid tissue (not recorded which). The chain joins TRBV10-2 to TRBJ1-5, with D perhaps matching TRBD1 (5 bases). The receptor's source is an adult woman with Graves' disease, either hyperthyroidism or ophthalmopathy (not recorded which). This CDR3 is CASSVPGRQNYQPQHF. CDR3 DNA: TGCGCCAGCAGCGTCCCGGGACGGCAGAATTATCAGCCCCAGCATTTT.